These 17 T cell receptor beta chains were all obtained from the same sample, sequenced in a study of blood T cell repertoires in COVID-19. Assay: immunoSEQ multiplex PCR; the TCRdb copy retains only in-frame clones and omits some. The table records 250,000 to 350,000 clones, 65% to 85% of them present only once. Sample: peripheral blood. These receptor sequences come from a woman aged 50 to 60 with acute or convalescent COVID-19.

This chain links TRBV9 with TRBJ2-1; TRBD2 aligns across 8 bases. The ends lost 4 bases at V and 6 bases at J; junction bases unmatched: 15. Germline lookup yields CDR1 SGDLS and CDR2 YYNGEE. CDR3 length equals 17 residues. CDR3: CASSSGIAREEINEQFF. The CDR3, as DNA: TGTGCCAGCAGCTCAGGGATAGCGCGGGAGGAAATCAATGAGCAGTTCTTC.

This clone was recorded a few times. CDR3 protein: CASSLLGAQTQYF. As DNA, the CDR3 is TGTGCCAGCAGTTTGTTAGGGGCGCAGACCCAGTACTTC. The V and J genes are TRBV12-3 or TRBV12-4 and TRBJ2-5; D possibly corresponds to TRBD1 (5 bases). The CDR3 runs to 13 residues. Trimming removed 3 bases at V and 6 bases at J, with 11 bases between.

The CDR3 loop reads CASSPGGLSSTDTQYF. The DNA for the CDR3 is TGTGCCAGCAGCCCCGGAGGGCTCTCTAGCACAGATACGCAGTATTTT. The gene calls are TRBV5-4 and TRBJ2-3, with D possibly being TRBD2 (6 bases). This CDR3 spans 16 amino acids. The germline V and J ends were trimmed by 4 bases and 0 bases, with 15 bases remaining between them. CDR1 is SGHNT and CDR2 is YYREEE in the germline V gene (reference sequence).

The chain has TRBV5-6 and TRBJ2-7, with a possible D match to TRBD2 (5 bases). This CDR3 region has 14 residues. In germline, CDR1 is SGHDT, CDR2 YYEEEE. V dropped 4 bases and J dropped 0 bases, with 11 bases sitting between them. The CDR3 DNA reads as TGTGCCAGCAGCCCGCTAGGACTCTCCTACGAGCAGTACGTC. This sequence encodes CASSPLGLSYEQYV.

In DNA form, the CDR3 reads TGTGCCAGCTCCCATAGGGACCAGGGGGCTCGGGAGCAGTTCTTC. Amino acids: CASSHRDQGAREQFF. The gene calls are TRBV18 and TRBJ2-1; 8 positions match TRBD1. V lost 6 bases, J lost 10 bases, and 14 bases stayed unmatched. CDR1 is KGHSH, CDR2 LQKENI, per germline. This CDR3 is 15 amino acids long.

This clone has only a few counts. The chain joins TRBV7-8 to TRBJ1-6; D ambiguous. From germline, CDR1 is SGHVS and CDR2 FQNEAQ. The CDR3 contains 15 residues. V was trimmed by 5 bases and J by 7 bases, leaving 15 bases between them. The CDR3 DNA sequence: TGTGCCAGCAGCCGAGACCCTAAGATCAATTCACCCCTCCACTTT. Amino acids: CASSRDPKINSPLHF.

The CDR3 nucleotides are TGTGCCAGCAGCTTGGGGGGGCGAACTGAAGCTTTCTTT. It specifies CASSLGGRTEAFF. The gene calls are TRBV7-2 and TRBJ1-1, with D possibly matching TRBD1 (6 bases). Trimming removed 3 bases from V and 5 bases from J, with 10 bases in between. Germline V gene lookup returns CDR1 SGHTA and CDR2 FQGNSA. This CDR3 spans 13 amino acids.

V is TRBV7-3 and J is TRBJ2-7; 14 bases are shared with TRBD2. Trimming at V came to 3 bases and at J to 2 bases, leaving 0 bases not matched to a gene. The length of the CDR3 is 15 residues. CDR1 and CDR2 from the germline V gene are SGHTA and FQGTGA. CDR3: CASSLGLAGAYEQYF. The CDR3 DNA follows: TGTGCCAGCAGCTTGGGACTAGCGGGGGCCTACGAGCAGTACTTC.

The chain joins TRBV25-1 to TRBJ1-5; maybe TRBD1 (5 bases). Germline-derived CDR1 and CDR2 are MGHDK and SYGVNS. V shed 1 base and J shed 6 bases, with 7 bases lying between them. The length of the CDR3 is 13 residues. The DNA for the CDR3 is TGTGCCAGCAGTGAATTCGGGGGTCAGCCCCAGCATTTT. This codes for CASSEFGGQPQHF.

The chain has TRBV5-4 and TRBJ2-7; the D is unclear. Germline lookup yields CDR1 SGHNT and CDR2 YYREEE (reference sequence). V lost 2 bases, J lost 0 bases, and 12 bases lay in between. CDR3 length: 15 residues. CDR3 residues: CASSFGPQSSYEQYF. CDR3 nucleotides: TGTGCCAGCAGCTTTGGCCCTCAAAGCTCCTACGAGCAGTACTTC.

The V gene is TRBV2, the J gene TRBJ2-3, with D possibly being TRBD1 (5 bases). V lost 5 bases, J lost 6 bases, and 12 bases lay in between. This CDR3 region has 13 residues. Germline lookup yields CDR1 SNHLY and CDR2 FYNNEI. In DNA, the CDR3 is TGTGCCAGCAGTTCTGGGGCAGGTGATACGCAGTATTTT. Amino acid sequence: CASSSGAGDTQYF.

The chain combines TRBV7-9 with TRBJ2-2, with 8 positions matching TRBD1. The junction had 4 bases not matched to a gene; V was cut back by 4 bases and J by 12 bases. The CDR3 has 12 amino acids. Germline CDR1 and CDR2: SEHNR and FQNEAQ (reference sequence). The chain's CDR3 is CASSSDREKLFF. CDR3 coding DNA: TGTGCCAGCAGCTCGGACAGGGAGAAGCTGTTTTTT.

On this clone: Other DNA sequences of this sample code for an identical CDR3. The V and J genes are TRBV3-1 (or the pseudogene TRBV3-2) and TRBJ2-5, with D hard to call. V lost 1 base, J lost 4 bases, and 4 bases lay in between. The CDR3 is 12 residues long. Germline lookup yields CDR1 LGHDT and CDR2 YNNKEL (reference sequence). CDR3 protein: CASSQVRETQYF. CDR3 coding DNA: TGTGCCAGCAGCCAAGTTCGAGAGACCCAGTACTTC.

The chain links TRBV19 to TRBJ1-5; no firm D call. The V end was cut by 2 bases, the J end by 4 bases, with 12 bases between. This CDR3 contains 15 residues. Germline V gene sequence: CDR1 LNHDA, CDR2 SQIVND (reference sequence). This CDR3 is CASSIFGNENQPQHF. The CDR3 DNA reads TGTGCCAGTAGTATATTCGGGAATGAAAATCAGCCCCAGCATTTT.

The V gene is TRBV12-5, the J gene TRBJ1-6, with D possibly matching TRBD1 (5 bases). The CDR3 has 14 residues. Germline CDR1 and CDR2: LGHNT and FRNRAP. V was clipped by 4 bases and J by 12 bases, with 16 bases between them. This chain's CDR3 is CASGSGLYEGPLHF. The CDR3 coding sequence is TGTGCTAGTGGTTCGGGACTCTACGAAGGACCCCTCCACTTT.

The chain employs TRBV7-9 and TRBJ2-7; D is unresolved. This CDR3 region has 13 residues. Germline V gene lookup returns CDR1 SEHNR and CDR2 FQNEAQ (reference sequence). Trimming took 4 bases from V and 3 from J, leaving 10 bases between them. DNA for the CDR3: TGTGCCAGCAGCTCTGGCTCAGGCTACGAGCAGTACTTC. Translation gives CASSSGSGYEQYF.

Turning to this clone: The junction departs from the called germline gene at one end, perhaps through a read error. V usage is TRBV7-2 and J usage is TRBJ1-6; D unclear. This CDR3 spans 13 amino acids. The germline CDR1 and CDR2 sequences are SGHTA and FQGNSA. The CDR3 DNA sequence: TGTGCCACCAGCGCGGGGTTGTATTCACCCCTCCACTTT. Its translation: CATSAGLYSPLHF.